A selection of T cell receptor beta chains follows, all from one sample in a study of blood T cell repertoires in COVID-19. The protocol was immunoSEQ multiplex PCR, while the TCRdb copy is restricted to in-frame clones and leaves out a portion. Of about 290,000 clones in the sample, around nine tenths were seen once. The source material was peripheral blood. Receptor source: a woman aged 25 to 39 with COVID-19, enrolled during active disease. Both conserved end residues are part of each CDR3. A D gene is named only where the DNA matches it firmly. Clone sizes are given selectively: once, few, many, or a class where the clone is expanded.

TRBV7-9,TRBJ2-5,-,-,CASSLAWETQYF,TGTGCCAGCAGCTTGGCATGGGAGACCCAGTACTTC
TRBV25-1,TRBJ2-7,-,-,CASRRTGNHEQYF,TGTGCCAGCAGAAGAACAGGGAACCACGAGCAGTACTTC
TRBV6-5,TRBJ1-2,-,-,CASSKPELSGYTF,TGTGCCAGCAGCAAACCCGAGTTGAGTGGCTACACCTTC
TRBV15,TRBJ1-2,-,-,CATSRDPSTVLSGYTF,TGTGCCACCAGCAGAGATCCTTCGACAGTTTTATCCGGCTACACCTTC
TRBV24-1,TRBJ2-5,-,-,CATSDFGGAGETQYF,TGTGCCACCAGTGATTTTGGGGGGGCTGGTGAGACCCAGTACTTC
TRBV2,TRBJ1-4,once,-,CASRKEGVATNEKLFF,TGTGCCAGCAGAAAAGAGGGGGTAGCAACTAATGAAAAACTGTTTTTT
TRBV6-2/TRBV6-3,TRBJ1-1,-,-,CASSYSNLGTEAFF,TGTGCCAGCAGTTACTCGAATCTCGGCACTGAAGCTTTCTTT
TRBV29-1,TRBJ2-1,-,TRBD2,CSVERTSGIYNEQFF,TGCAGCGTTGAAAGGACTAGCGGGATTTACAATGAGCAGTTCTTC
TRBV5-8,TRBJ1-6,-,TRBD1,CASSFGAGQGNSPLHF,TGTGCCAGCAGCTTTGGGGCGGGACAGGGGAATTCACCCCTCCACTTT
TRBV2,TRBJ1-2,-,-,CASNEYEGYTF,TGTGCCAGCAACGAGTATGAAGGCTACACCTTC
TRBV7-9,TRBJ2-1,-,TRBD1,CASSPIGDRGINEQFF,TGTGCCAGCAGCCCAATTGGGGACAGGGGTATTAATGAGCAGTTCTTC
TRBV7-8,TRBJ1-2,-,TRBD1,CASSLAVRQGALGYTF,TGTGCCAGCAGCTTAGCGGTCCGACAGGGGGCTCTTGGCTACACCTTC
TRBV4-2,TRBJ1-3,-,-,CASSPFGQGGNTIYF,TGTGCCAGCAGCCCCTTCGGGCAGGGAGGAAACACCATATATTTT
TRBV7-8,TRBJ1-2,once,-,CASSRPELYREPGYGYTF,TGTGCCAGCAGCCGACCCGAGCTTTACAGGGAGCCAGGCTATGGCTACACCTTC
TRBV6-2/TRBV6-3,TRBJ2-3,-,-,CASSYPQGSVDTDTQYF,TGTGCCAGCAGTTACCCGCAGGGGAGCGTGGACACAGATACGCAGTATTTT
TRBV21-1,TRBJ1-5,-,-,CASRLEDGVGQPQHF,TGTGCCAGCAGACTCGAGGATGGAGTCGGTCAGCCCCAGCATTTT
TRBV20-1,TRBJ1-1,-,-,CSASSKRRLANTEAFF,TGCAGTGCTAGTAGCAAGAGGCGACTCGCAAACACTGAAGCTTTCTTT
TRBV3-1/TRBV3-2,TRBJ2-2,-,TRBD1,CASSQANPGQGDTGELFF,TGTGCCAGCAGCCAAGCAAACCCGGGACAGGGCGACACCGGGGAGCTGTTTTTT
TRBV5-1,TRBJ1-1,-,TRBD1,CASSSTGGREAFF,TGCGCCAGCAGCTCAACAGGGGGCCGTGAAGCTTTCTTT
TRBV6-5,TRBJ2-1,-,-,CASSYLGLNEQFF,TGTGCCAGCAGTTACTTGGGCCTCAATGAGCAGTTCTTC
TRBV7-2,TRBJ2-7,-,TRBD2,CASSLRAGGLYEQYF,TGTGCCAGCAGCTTACGAGCGGGGGGTCTATACGAGCAGTACTTC
TRBV14,TRBJ2-7,-,-,CASSQNPAGTYEQYF,TGTGCCAGCAGCCAGAACCCCGCAGGGACCTACGAGCAGTACTTC
TRBV18,TRBJ2-2,-,-,CASSEEVFGELFF,TGTGCCAGCTCAGAGGAGGTTTTCGGGGAGCTGTTTTTT